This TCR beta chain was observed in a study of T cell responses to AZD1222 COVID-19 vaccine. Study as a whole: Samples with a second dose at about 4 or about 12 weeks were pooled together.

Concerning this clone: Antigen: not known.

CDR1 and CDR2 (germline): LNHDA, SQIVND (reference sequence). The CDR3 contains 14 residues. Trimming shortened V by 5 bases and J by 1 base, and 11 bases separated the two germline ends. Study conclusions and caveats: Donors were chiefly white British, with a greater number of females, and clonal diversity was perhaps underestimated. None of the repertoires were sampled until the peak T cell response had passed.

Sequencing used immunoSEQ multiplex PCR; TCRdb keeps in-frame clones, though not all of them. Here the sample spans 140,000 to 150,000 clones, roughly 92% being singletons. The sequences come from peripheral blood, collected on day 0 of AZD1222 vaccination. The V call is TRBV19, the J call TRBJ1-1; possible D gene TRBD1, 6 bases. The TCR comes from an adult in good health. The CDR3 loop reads CASSVQGWNTEAFF. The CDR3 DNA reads TGTGCCAGTAGTGTACAGGGCTGGAACACTGAAGCTTTCTTT.